Ten or more counts support the clone carrying this TCR beta chain. No antigen is known for it. In TCRdb, the 5' RACE reads were re-called with MiXCR into one record per CDR3 protein. The data show roughly 240,000 distinct CDR3 sequences, 7.5% seen once. Germline-derived CDR1 and CDR2 are DFQATT and SNEGSKA (reference sequence). Germline trimming cut 1 base from V and 4 bases from J; bases unmatched to any gene: 10. CDR3 length: 16 amino acids. The data were taken from a study of identical twins. Study-level findings and limits: The abundant beta clonotypes from cord blood had fewer insertions, and memory repertoires had none of this. Conclusions came from cross-sectional statistical analysis, not from following the same donors.

Among all donors, each was a healthy Caucasian. This sample also appeared in a second study, on yellow fever vaccine responses in identical twins. From that paper: Twins reportedly had a vaccine T cell response that seemed partly convergent, partly personalized.

The V call is TRBV20-1, the J call TRBJ2-3; TRBD1 agrees at 8 bases. This TCR was recovered from a woman younger than 30 in good health. What was sequenced was CD8+ T cells sorted from blood. CDR3 loop: CSARVADRGDSDTQYF. As DNA, the CDR3 is TGCAGTGCTAGAGTAGCCGACAGGGGAGATTCAGATACGCAGTATTTT.